This T cell receptor (beta chain) was identified during a study of shared T cell receptors in the human thymus. Assay: immunoSEQ multiplex PCR; the TCRdb copy retains only in-frame clones and omits some. This table holds 550,000 to 800,000 clones, approximately 85% found once. This CDR3 contains 18 residues. Trimming at V came to 0 bases and at J to 2 bases, leaving 8 bases not matched to a gene. CDR1 SGHRS and CDR2 YFSETQ come from the germline V gene. Separately, the same data were catalogued under a study of human thymus T cells. That paper adds: Samples came from healthy Finnish infants during open corrective cardiac surgery. Resected material from corrective heart surgery provided the thymus tissue analysed. Use of V and J genes seemed skewed within the thymic and blood repertoires. Related research reported highly overlapping thymic repertoires among unrelated individuals.

The sequencing input was thymocytes. This sequence joins TRBV5-1 and TRBJ2-2; 9 bases match TRBD2. The sequence was obtained from a girl under two years old with a congenital heart defect. CDR3 bases: TGCGCCAGCAGCTTGGACAGCACTAGCGGGCTAAACACCGGGGAGCTGTTTTTT. It is translated as CASSLDSTSGLNTGELFF. Based on the CDR3 plus reference TRBV5-1 and TRBJ2-2, the full variable domain is KAGVTQTPRYLIKTRGQQVTLSCSPISGHRSVSWYQQTPGQGLQFLFEYFSETQRNKGNFPGRFSGRQFSNSRSEMNVSTLELGDSALYLCASSLDSTSGLNTGELFFGEGSRLTVL.